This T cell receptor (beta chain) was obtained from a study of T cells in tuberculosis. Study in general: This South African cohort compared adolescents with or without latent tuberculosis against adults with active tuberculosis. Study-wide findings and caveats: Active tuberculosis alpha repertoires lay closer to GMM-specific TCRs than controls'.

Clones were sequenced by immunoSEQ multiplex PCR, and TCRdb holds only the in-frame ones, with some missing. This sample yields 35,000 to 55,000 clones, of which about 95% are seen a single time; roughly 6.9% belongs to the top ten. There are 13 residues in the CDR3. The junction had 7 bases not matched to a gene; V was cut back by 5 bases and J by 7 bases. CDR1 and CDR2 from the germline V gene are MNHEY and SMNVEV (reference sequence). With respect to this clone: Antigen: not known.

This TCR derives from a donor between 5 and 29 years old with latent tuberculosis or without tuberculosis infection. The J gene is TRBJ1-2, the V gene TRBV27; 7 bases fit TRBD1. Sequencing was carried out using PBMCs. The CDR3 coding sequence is TGTGCCAGCAGTCCTGCCACAGGGGTTGGCTACACCTTC. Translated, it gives CASSPATGVGYTF.